This TCR beta chain was recovered during a study of vaccination and CD4 T cells after COVID-19. Treatment noted: roughly 10-day PBMC culture with coronavirus spike peptide pools or control peptides (ViraFEST assay). With the Oncomine TCR Beta short-read assay, DNA from cultured CD4+ T cells was sequenced. The source of extracted genomic DNA was cultured CD4+ T cells. TCRdb redid the calling of the PCR reads with MiXCR, one entry per CDR3 protein. The repertoire holds roughly 14,000 distinct CDR3 sequences, about 55% seen once, with around 10% in the top ten. Details on this clonotype: Its target is not known.

Trimming shortened V by 1 base and J by 4 bases, and 15 bases separated the two germline ends. The CDR3 covers 16 residues. V gene TRBV12-3 or TRBV12-4 combines with J gene TRBJ2-3, with D tentatively TRBD1 (6 bases). The sequence came from a human donor who had recovered from COVID-19. Sequencing was performed on CD4+ T cells from blood, cultured in vitro, taken before SARS-CoV-2 vaccination. CDR3 sequence reads: CASSLVWRQVADTQYF. Written as DNA, the CDR3 is TGTGCCAGCAGTTTAGTGTGGAGACAGGTGGCAGATACGCAGTATTTT.